Listed below are T cell receptor beta chains from one sample, sequenced in a study of response to subunit inactivated influenza vaccine. TCRdb reprocessed the RT-PCR reads via MiXCR and lists one record per CDR3 protein. Of roughly 460,000 distinct CDR3 sequences in the sample, about 10% were seen once. The source was PBMCs from blood, collected about 40 days after vaccination. These receptors all stem from a man aged 45-65 years who received an inactivated influenza vaccine. Each CDR3 is given with its conserved first and last residue. Clone size appears in some rows only: once, few, many, or a class for an expanded clone.

TRBV6-2/TRBV6-3,TRBJ2-6,few,CASSYSYRILSGANVLTF
TRBV5-1,TRBJ2-5,few,CASSSRTSGGETQYF
TRBV20-1,TRBJ2-7,-,CSARGGTSGGYEQYF
TRBV6-1,TRBJ2-4,few,CASSERGDSALAKNIQYF
TRBV3-1,TRBJ1-1,-,CASSPATGDTEAFF
TRBV20-1,TRBJ2-1,-,CSARRLAGYNEQFF
TRBV11-2,TRBJ2-3,few,CASSLVPGLAGWDTDTQYF
TRBV10-3,TRBJ2-7,many,CAISVGSRDEQYF
TRBV20-1,TRBJ1-5,-,CSARKGARNQPQHF
TRBV7-2,TRBJ2-2,-,CASSLTSGSNTGELFF
TRBV14,TRBJ2-7,once,CASSWGEFYEQYF
TRBV12-3/TRBV12-4,TRBJ1-3,-,CASSPGTRNTIYF
TRBV5-1,TRBJ2-5,few,CASSFWDYLETQYF
TRBV20-1,TRBJ2-7,-,CSASRTTGFEQYF
TRBV12-3/TRBV12-4,TRBJ2-1,-,CASTELALKGNEQFF
TRBV6-2/TRBV6-3,TRBJ2-1,few,CASTYSGLRDHPNEQFF
TRBV20-1,TRBJ2-7,-,CSASFGTGAYEQYF
TRBV5-6,TRBJ2-3,-,CASSLAPGAADTQYF
TRBV12-3/TRBV12-4,TRBJ2-3,many,CASKGGLTDTQYF
TRBV18,TRBJ1-1,-,CASSPQTGTANTEAFF
TRBV18,TRBJ2-2,few,CASSPIARGGELFF
TRBV12-3/TRBV12-4,TRBJ1-6,-,CASSSKRGQGTNSPLHF
TRBV20-1,TRBJ1-4,few,CSAHRGGAPIEKLFF
TRBV5-1,TRBJ2-7,many,CASSSLGTAYEQYF
TRBV6-1,TRBJ1-1,many,CASTHGGLIQGPNTEAFF
TRBV12-3/TRBV12-4,TRBJ2-3,few,CASVIAGGLPQYF